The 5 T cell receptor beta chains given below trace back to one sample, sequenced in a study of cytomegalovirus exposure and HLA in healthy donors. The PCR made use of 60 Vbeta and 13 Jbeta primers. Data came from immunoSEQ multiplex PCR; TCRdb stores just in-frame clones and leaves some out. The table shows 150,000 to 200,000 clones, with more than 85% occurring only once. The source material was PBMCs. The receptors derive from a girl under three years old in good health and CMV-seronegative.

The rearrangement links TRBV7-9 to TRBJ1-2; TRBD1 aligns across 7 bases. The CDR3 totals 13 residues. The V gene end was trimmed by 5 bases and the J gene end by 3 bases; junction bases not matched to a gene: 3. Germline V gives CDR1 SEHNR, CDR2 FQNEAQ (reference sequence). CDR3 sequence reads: CASSTGQDYGYTF. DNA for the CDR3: TGTGCCAGCAGCACCGGACAGGACTATGGCTACACCTTC. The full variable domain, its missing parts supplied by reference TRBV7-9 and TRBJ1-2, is DTGVSQNPRHKITKRGQNVTFRCDPISEHNRLYWYRQTLGQGPEFLTYFQNEAQLEKSRLLSDRFSAERPKGSFSTLEIQRTEQGDSAMYLCASSTGQDYGYTFGSGTRLTVV.

The CDR3 here is CASSLQRVANTGELFF. CDR3 sequence (DNA): TGTGCCAGCTCACTACAGCGGGTCGCGAACACCGGGGAGCTGTTTTTT. This chain links TRBV18 with TRBJ2-2; a weak D match, TRBD2 (6 bases). Trimming cost V 4 bases and J 0 bases, with 12 bases left between them. Germline assignment: CDR1 KGHSH and CDR2 LQKENI. This CDR3 has 16 residues.

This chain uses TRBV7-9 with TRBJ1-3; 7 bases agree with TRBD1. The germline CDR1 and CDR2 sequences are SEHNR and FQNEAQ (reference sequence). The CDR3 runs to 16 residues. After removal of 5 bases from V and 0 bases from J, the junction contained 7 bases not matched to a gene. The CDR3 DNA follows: TGTGCCAGCAGCCCGCCCGACAGGGTCTCTGGAAACACCATATATTTT. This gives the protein CASSPPDRVSGNTIYF.

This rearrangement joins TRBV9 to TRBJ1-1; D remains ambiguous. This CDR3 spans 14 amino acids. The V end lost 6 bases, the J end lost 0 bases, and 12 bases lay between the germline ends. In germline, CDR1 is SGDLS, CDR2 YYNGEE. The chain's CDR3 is CASTLNPVNTEAFF. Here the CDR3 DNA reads TGTGCCAGCACCTTAAACCCAGTGAACACTGAAGCTTTCTTT.

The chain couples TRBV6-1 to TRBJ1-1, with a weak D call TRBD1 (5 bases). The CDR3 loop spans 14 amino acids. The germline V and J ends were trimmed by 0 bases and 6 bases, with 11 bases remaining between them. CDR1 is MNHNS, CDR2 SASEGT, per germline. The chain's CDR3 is CASSEAPGVAEAFF. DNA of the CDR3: TGTGCCAGCAGTGAAGCGCCGGGGGTCGCTGAAGCTTTCTTT.